Listed below are T cell receptor beta chains from one sample, sequenced in a study of blood T cell repertoires in COVID-19. TCRdb's copy holds only in-frame clones and misses some; the assay was immunoSEQ multiplex PCR. The sample includes under 150,000 clones, 70% to 80% of them seen just once. Material: peripheral blood. These receptors came from a human donor in a cohort sampled during active COVID-19. Each CDR3 is given with its conserved first and last residue. The D gene is left open where the match is weak. Only part of the rows carry a size: once, few, many, or a class if the clone is expanded.

abundance: many; d_gene: .; v_gene: TRBV30; j_gene: TRBJ1-1; CDR3aa: CAWSGDRKRTEAFF; CDR3nt: TGTGCCTGGAGTGGAGACAGAAAGAGAACTGAAGCTTTCTTT
abundance: .; d_gene: TRBD1; v_gene: TRBV6-1; j_gene: TRBJ2-2; CDR3aa: CASSAFSDRETGELFF; CDR3nt: TGTGCCAGCAGTGCTTTCTCGGACAGGGAAACCGGGGAGCTGTTTTTT
abundance: few; d_gene: .; v_gene: TRBV19; j_gene: TRBJ2-7; CDR3aa: CASTSRDVKQYF; CDR3nt: TGTGCCAGTACCTCCAGGGATGTCAAGCAGTACTTC
abundance: .; d_gene: .; v_gene: TRBV29-1; j_gene: TRBJ1-5; CDR3aa: CSVGTGSLDQPQHF; CDR3nt: TGCAGCGTAGGAACAGGGAGCTTGGATCAGCCCCAGCATTTT
abundance: .; d_gene: .; v_gene: TRBV12-3/TRBV12-4; j_gene: TRBJ2-7; CDR3aa: CASSLAAAYEQYF; CDR3nt: TGTGCCAGCAGTTTAGCGGCGGCATACGAGCAGTACTTC
abundance: .; d_gene: .; v_gene: TRBV19; j_gene: TRBJ1-3; CDR3aa: CASSIIPGDTIYF; CDR3nt: TGTGCCAGTAGTATCATCCCGGGGGACACCATATATTTT
abundance: .; d_gene: .; v_gene: TRBV7-2; j_gene: TRBJ1-1; CDR3aa: CASSLEIQKAFF; CDR3nt: TGTGCCAGCAGCTTAGAGATACAAAAAGCTTTCTTT
abundance: .; d_gene: .; v_gene: TRBV19; j_gene: TRBJ1-4; CDR3aa: CASSVPRGIATNEKLFF; CDR3nt: TGTGCCAGTAGTGTACCCCGGGGGATTGCAACTAATGAAAAACTGTTTTTT
abundance: .; d_gene: .; v_gene: TRBV12-3/TRBV12-4; j_gene: TRBJ2-3; CDR3aa: CASSFIDTQYF; CDR3nt: TGTGCCAGCAGTTTTATAGATACGCAGTATTTT
abundance: .; d_gene: TRBD1; v_gene: TRBV10-3; j_gene: TRBJ2-7; CDR3aa: CAISESPGQGESEQYF; CDR3nt: TGTGCCATCAGTGAGTCCCCGGGACAGGGAGAATCCGAGCAGTACTTC
abundance: .; d_gene: TRBD1; v_gene: TRBV5-1; j_gene: TRBJ1-5; CDR3aa: CASSFTGDGQPQHF; CDR3nt: TGCGCCAGCAGTTTCACAGGGGATGGGCAGCCCCAGCATTTT
abundance: .; d_gene: TRBD2; v_gene: TRBV7-6; j_gene: TRBJ2-2; CDR3aa: CASSLQAGGNTGELFF; CDR3nt: TGTGCCAGCAGCTTACAGGCGGGGGGGAATACCGGGGAGCTGTTTTTT
abundance: .; d_gene: TRBD2; v_gene: TRBV27; j_gene: TRBJ2-7; CDR3aa: CASSSTSGRIYEQYF; CDR3nt: TGTGCCAGCAGCTCGACTAGCGGGAGAATCTACGAGCAGTACTTC
abundance: few; d_gene: .; v_gene: TRBV30; j_gene: TRBJ2-1; CDR3aa: CAWSVVRGSNIVNEQFF; CDR3nt: TGTGCCTGGAGTGTAGTAAGGGGGAGTAATATAGTGAATGAGCAGTTCTTC
abundance: .; d_gene: .; v_gene: TRBV30; j_gene: TRBJ2-3; CDR3aa: CAWSSLGTRGSDTQYF; CDR3nt: TGTGCCTGGAGCAGTCTAGGGACTCGAGGGTCGGATACGCAGTATTTT
abundance: .; d_gene: .; v_gene: TRBV6-5; j_gene: TRBJ2-1; CDR3aa: CASRRDSSNYNEQFF; CDR3nt: TGTGCCAGCAGACGGGACTCCTCAAATTACAATGAGCAGTTCTTC
abundance: .; d_gene: TRBD2; v_gene: TRBV11-2; j_gene: TRBJ2-7; CDR3aa: CASSPTSRPAGVAYEQYF; CDR3nt: TGTGCCAGCAGCCCCACCAGCCGACCAGCGGGAGTCGCCTACGAGCAGTACTTC
abundance: .; d_gene: TRBD1; v_gene: TRBV13; j_gene: TRBJ1-2; CDR3aa: CASRAPRTGVAATDYGYTF; CDR3nt: TGTGCCAGCAGGGCACCGCGGACAGGGGTGGCGGCTACGGACTATGGCTACACCTTC
abundance: .; d_gene: .; v_gene: TRBV21-1; j_gene: TRBJ2-7; CDR3aa: CASSLKRTSSYEQYF; CDR3nt: TGTGCCAGCAGCTTAAAGCGGACTAGCTCCTACGAGCAGTACTTC
abundance: .; d_gene: TRBD2; v_gene: TRBV18; j_gene: TRBJ2-2; CDR3aa: CASSLGLAGVLGGELFF; CDR3nt: TGTGCCAGCTCGCTTGGACTAGCGGGAGTTCTGGGCGGGGAGCTGTTTTTT
abundance: .; d_gene: .; v_gene: TRBV3-1/TRBV3-2; j_gene: TRBJ1-1; CDR3aa: CASSPLPSGDTEAFF; CDR3nt: TGTGCCAGCAGCCCCCTTCCTTCAGGGGACACTGAAGCTTTCTTT
abundance: .; d_gene: TRBD1; v_gene: TRBV10-3; j_gene: TRBJ1-1; CDR3aa: CAVRDRGLNTEAFF; CDR3nt: TGTGCCGTCCGGGACAGGGGACTTAACACTGAAGCTTTCTTT
abundance: .; d_gene: .; v_gene: TRBV20-1; j_gene: TRBJ2-7; CDR3aa: CSASKGGMGPPYEQYF; CDR3nt: TGCAGTGCTAGTAAGGGGGGGATGGGCCCTCCCTACGAGCAGTACTTC
abundance: .; d_gene: TRBD1; v_gene: TRBV6-2/TRBV6-3; j_gene: TRBJ1-2; CDR3aa: CASSYPAGGNYGYTF; CDR3nt: TGTGCCAGCAGTTACCCGGCAGGGGGTAACTATGGCTACACCTTC
abundance: once; d_gene: .; v_gene: TRBV5-4; j_gene: TRBJ1-6; CDR3aa: CASSAEGSPLHF; CDR3nt: TGTGCCAGCAGCGCGGAGGGATCACCCCTCCACTTT
abundance: .; d_gene: .; v_gene: TRBV5-1; j_gene: TRBJ2-5; CDR3aa: CASSLLQAAQETQYF; CDR3nt: TGCGCCAGCAGCTTGTTACAGGCAGCTCAAGAGACCCAGTACTTC
abundance: once; d_gene: TRBD2; v_gene: TRBV18; j_gene: TRBJ2-6; CDR3aa: CASSPRSGGGSGANVLTF; CDR3nt: TGTGCCAGCTCACCACGGAGCGGGGGGGGCTCTGGGGCCAACGTCCTGACTTTC
abundance: few; d_gene: .; v_gene: TRBV6-5; j_gene: TRBJ2-3; CDR3aa: CASTLRYSTDTQYF; CDR3nt: TGTGCCAGCACCCTCAGGTATAGCACAGATACGCAGTATTTT
abundance: .; d_gene: .; v_gene: TRBV5-1; j_gene: TRBJ2-7; CDR3aa: CASSLEYNTYEQYF; CDR3nt: TGCGCCAGCAGCTTGGAGTACAACACCTACGAGCAGTACTTC
abundance: .; d_gene: TRBD2; v_gene: TRBV4-3; j_gene: TRBJ2-7; CDR3aa: CASSQEFGLVYEQYF; CDR3nt: TGCGCCAGCAGCCAAGAATTTGGACTAGTCTACGAGCAGTACTTC
abundance: .; d_gene: TRBD1; v_gene: TRBV10-3; j_gene: TRBJ1-2; CDR3aa: CAISESRDRGRDGYTF; CDR3nt: TGTGCCATCAGTGAGTCGAGGGACAGGGGAAGGGATGGCTACACCTTC
abundance: .; d_gene: TRBD2; v_gene: TRBV4-2; j_gene: TRBJ2-7; CDR3aa: CASSSGRAVDEQYF; CDR3nt: TGTGCCAGCTCTAGCGGGAGGGCCGTAGACGAGCAGTACTTC
abundance: .; d_gene: TRBD1; v_gene: TRBV9; j_gene: TRBJ2-7; CDR3aa: CASSPGTGGLYEQYF; CDR3nt: TGTGCCAGCAGCCCCGGGACAGGGGGGCTCTACGAGCAGTACTTC
abundance: .; d_gene: TRBD1; v_gene: TRBV20-1; j_gene: TRBJ1-1; CDR3aa: CSASPGGTEAFF; CDR3nt: TGCAGTGCTAGTCCAGGGGGCACTGAAGCTTTCTTT
abundance: .; d_gene: TRBD2; v_gene: TRBV4-1; j_gene: TRBJ2-7; CDR3aa: CASSQPGTSVYEQYF; CDR3nt: TGCGCCAGCAGCCAACCCGGGACTAGCGTCTACGAGCAGTACTTC
abundance: .; d_gene: TRBD1; v_gene: TRBV7-9; j_gene: TRBJ2-7; CDR3aa: CASSLTGLYEQYF; CDR3nt: TGTGCCAGCAGCTTGACAGGGTTATACGAGCAGTACTTC
abundance: .; d_gene: TRBD2; v_gene: TRBV7-2; j_gene: TRBJ2-7; CDR3aa: CASSLGLAHSEQYF; CDR3nt: TGTGCCAGCAGCTTAGGACTAGCCCACAGCGAGCAGTACTTC
abundance: once; d_gene: TRBD1; v_gene: TRBV7-2; j_gene: TRBJ2-7; CDR3aa: CASSFTGGAEYEQYF; CDR3nt: TGTGCCAGCAGCTTTACAGGGGGCGCGGAATACGAGCAGTACTTC
abundance: .; d_gene: TRBD2; v_gene: TRBV10-3; j_gene: TRBJ2-5; CDR3aa: CAITPSGGAGTQYF; CDR3nt: TGTGCCATCACCCCTAGCGGGGGGGCTGGGACCCAGTACTTC
abundance: .; d_gene: TRBD1; v_gene: TRBV27; j_gene: TRBJ2-5; CDR3aa: CASSRRQGGYQETQYF; CDR3nt: TGTGCCAGCAGTCGAAGACAGGGGGGGTACCAAGAGACCCAGTACTTC
abundance: many; d_gene: TRBD2; v_gene: TRBV7-3; j_gene: TRBJ2-7; CDR3aa: CASSFGLAETYEQYF; CDR3nt: TGTGCCAGCAGCTTTGGACTAGCGGAAACCTACGAGCAGTACTTC
abundance: once; d_gene: TRBD1; v_gene: TRBV29-1; j_gene: TRBJ2-1; CDR3aa: CSVGSDRAYNEQFF; CDR3nt: TGCAGCGTTGGTTCTGACAGGGCCTACAATGAGCAGTTCTTC
abundance: few; d_gene: TRBD1; v_gene: TRBV7-9; j_gene: TRBJ2-5; CDR3aa: CASSPDPGQGGYF; CDR3nt: TGTGCCAGCAGCCCAGACCCGGGACAGGGGGGGTACTTC
abundance: .; d_gene: .; v_gene: TRBV28; j_gene: TRBJ1-6; CDR3aa: CASTTGGDDSPLHF; CDR3nt: TGTGCCAGCACTACGGGGGGTGACGATTCACCCCTCCACTTT
abundance: .; d_gene: .; v_gene: TRBV21-1; j_gene: TRBJ2-4; CDR3aa: CASSKECGAGPISKNIQYF; CDR3nt: TGTGCCAGCAGCAAGGAGTGTGGGGCAGGGCCTATTTCCAAAAACATTCAGTACTTC
abundance: many; d_gene: .; v_gene: TRBV2; j_gene: TRBJ2-7; CDR3aa: CASGTLSTGHEQYF; CDR3nt: TGTGCCAGCGGAACCCTTAGTACAGGTCACGAGCAGTACTTC
abundance: .; d_gene: .; v_gene: TRBV5-1; j_gene: TRBJ2-3; CDR3aa: CASSLASDTQYF; CDR3nt: TGCGCCAGCAGCTTGGCCTCAGATACGCAGTATTTT
abundance: .; d_gene: .; v_gene: TRBV19; j_gene: TRBJ1-5; CDR3aa: CASSIDSYQPQHF; CDR3nt: TGTGCCAGTAGTATAGATTCTTATCAGCCCCAGCATTTT
abundance: .; d_gene: .; v_gene: TRBV7-2; j_gene: TRBJ1-1; CDR3aa: CASSFETAGTEAFF; CDR3nt: TGTGCCAGCAGCTTCGAAACGGCGGGTACTGAAGCTTTCTTT
abundance: .; d_gene: .; v_gene: TRBV12-3/TRBV12-4; j_gene: TRBJ2-1; CDR3aa: CASSRGGNEQFF; CDR3nt: TGTGCCAGCAGCAGAGGGGGCAATGAGCAGTTCTTC
abundance: .; d_gene: .; v_gene: TRBV28; j_gene: TRBJ1-5; CDR3aa: CASNSGTRSNQPQHF; CDR3nt: TGTGCCAGCAACAGCGGGACAAGGAGCAATCAGCCCCAGCATTTT
abundance: .; d_gene: TRBD1; v_gene: TRBV7-3; j_gene: TRBJ1-5; CDR3aa: CASSLGTANQPQHF; CDR3nt: TGTGCCAGCAGCTTGGGGACAGCTAATCAGCCCCAGCATTTT
abundance: .; d_gene: .; v_gene: TRBV5-8; j_gene: TRBJ2-1; CDR3aa: CASSLWGGQPYNEQFF; CDR3nt: TGTGCCAGCAGCTTGTGGGGGGGCCAGCCCTACAATGAGCAGTTCTTC
abundance: .; d_gene: TRBD1; v_gene: TRBV5-4; j_gene: TRBJ2-7; CDR3aa: CASSLGGQSYEQYF; CDR3nt: TGTGCCAGCAGCTTGGGGGGACAGTCCTACGAGCAGTACTTC
abundance: .; d_gene: .; v_gene: TRBV28; j_gene: TRBJ2-7; CDR3aa: CASSSLLSEQYF; CDR3nt: TGTGCCAGCAGTTCCCTCCTCAGCGAGCAGTACTTC
abundance: few; d_gene: .; v_gene: TRBV14; j_gene: TRBJ1-1; CDR3aa: CASSPTGFMNTEAFF; CDR3nt: TGTGCCAGCAGCCCGACAGGTTTCATGAACACTGAAGCTTTCTTT
abundance: .; d_gene: .; v_gene: TRBV7-3; j_gene: TRBJ2-3; CDR3aa: CASSPFLSDTQYF; CDR3nt: TGTGCCAGCAGCCCCTTCCTTTCAGATACGCAGTATTTT
abundance: .; d_gene: TRBD1; v_gene: TRBV27; j_gene: TRBJ1-2; CDR3aa: CASSLSRGQGNYGYTF; CDR3nt: TGTGCCAGCAGTTTATCGAGAGGACAGGGGAACTATGGCTACACCTTC
abundance: .; d_gene: TRBD2; v_gene: TRBV29-1; j_gene: TRBJ2-3; CDR3aa: CSAILAGGTDTQYF; CDR3nt: TGCAGCGCCATACTAGCGGGAGGAACAGATACGCAGTATTTT
abundance: few; d_gene: .; v_gene: TRBV3-1/TRBV3-2; j_gene: TRBJ1-2; CDR3aa: CASSQIGGNGYTF; CDR3nt: TGTGCCAGCAGCCAGATAGGGGGAAATGGCTACACCTTC